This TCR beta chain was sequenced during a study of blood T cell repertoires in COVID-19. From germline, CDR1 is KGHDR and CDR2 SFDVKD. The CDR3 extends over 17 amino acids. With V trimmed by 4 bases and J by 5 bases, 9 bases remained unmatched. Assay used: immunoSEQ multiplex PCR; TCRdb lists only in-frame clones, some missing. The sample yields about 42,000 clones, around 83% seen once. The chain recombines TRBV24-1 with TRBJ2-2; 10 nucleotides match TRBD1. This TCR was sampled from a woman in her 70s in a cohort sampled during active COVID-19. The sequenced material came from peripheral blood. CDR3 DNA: TGTGCCACCAGTGACCCTACTGACAGGGGGCTAACCGGGGAGCTGTTTTTT. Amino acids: CATSDPTDRGLTGELFF.